A selection of T cell receptor beta chains follows, all from one sample in a study of cytomegalovirus exposure and HLA in healthy donors. The assay was immunoSEQ multiplex PCR, and TCRdb's table has in-frame clones only and misses some. The sample records fewer than 250,000 clones, around four fifths being singletons. Sequencing was done on a sample of PBMCs. These receptors were taken from a woman aged 25-40 years in good health and CMV-seropositive. Each CDR3 is given with its conserved first and last residue. A D gene is named only where the DNA matches it firmly. Only some rows state a clone size, as once, few, many or a class for expanded clones.

D,size,V,J,DNA,CDR3
TRBD1,once,TRBV5-1,TRBJ1-2,TGCGCCAGCAGCCAGGGGGGACAGACTAACTATGGCTACACCTTC,CASSQGGQTNYGYTF
-,-,TRBV5-8,TRBJ1-2,TGTGCCAGCAGCCGGACAACAAACTATGGCTACACCTTC,CASSRTTNYGYTF
TRBD1,-,TRBV29-1,TRBJ2-7,TGCAGCGCCGGAGGGGGGACAGGGACCCGCTACGAGCAGTACTTC,CSAGGGTGTRYEQYF
TRBD1,-,TRBV6-1,TRBJ2-7,TGTGCCAGCAGGGAACAGGGGGACTACGAGCAGTACTTC,CASREQGDYEQYF
TRBD1,few,TRBV30,TRBJ1-5,TGTGCCTGTTCCGGGACAGGCCTAGGGCCCCAGCATTTT,CACSGTGLGPQHF
-,-,TRBV11-2,TRBJ1-2,TGTGCCAGCAGCTTAGTGCGGACATCGGGCGGCTACACCTTC,CASSLVRTSGGYTF
-,few,TRBV11-2,TRBJ1-1,TGTGCCAGCAGTTTCCTCTCGGCCCCGGGAACTGAAGCTTTCTTT,CASSFLSAPGTEAFF
TRBD2,-,TRBV5-5,TRBJ2-5,TGTGCCAGCAGCTGGGAAGTGCGGGGGGCCCAGTACTTC,CASSWEVRGAQYF
TRBD1,-,TRBV19,TRBJ1-2,TGTGCCAGTACCCAGGGACAGAATGGCTACACCTTC,CASTQGQNGYTF
-,-,TRBV29-1,TRBJ2-7,TGCAGCGGTAAAGTGGGCCAGGGCTACGAGCAGTACTTC,CSGKVGQGYEQYF
-,-,TRBV2,TRBJ2-3,TGTGCCAGCACCCTAACGCGGGTTGCTACGCAGTATTTT,CASTLTRVATQYF
TRBD2,once,TRBV10-2,TRBJ2-1,TGCGCCAGCATCGGACTAGCGGGAGGCATAGACAATGAGCAGTTCTTC,CASIGLAGGIDNEQFF
-,-,TRBV30,TRBJ1-3,TGTGCCTGGAGTGCCCCCGCACTTTGGAACACCATATATTTT,CAWSAPALWNTIYF
TRBD1,-,TRBV6-5,TRBJ1-1,TGTGCCAGCAGGAGGGACAGAAATACTGAAGCTTTCTTT,CASRRDRNTEAFF
TRBD2,-,TRBV30,TRBJ2-1,TGTGCCTCCCGACTAGCGGGGGCGGGGGTTGAGCAGTTCTTC,CASRLAGAGVEQFF
-,-,TRBV30,TRBJ1-1,TGTGCCTGGAGTGTCCAGGGGAACACTGAAGCTTTCTTT,CAWSVQGNTEAFF
-,-,TRBV5-1,TRBJ2-1,TGCGCCAGCAGCTTGTTAGCGGAAATTTACAATGAGCAGTTCTTC,CASSLLAEIYNEQFF
-,-,TRBV9,TRBJ2-7,TGTGCCAGCAGCGTAGCGCCGGGACAATTAGGCTACGAGCAGTACTTC,CASSVAPGQLGYEQYF
TRBD2,-,TRBV7-9,TRBJ2-3,TGTGCCAGCACTGGAGGACTAGCGAGGCGAGTCATGAGCACAGATACGCAGTATTTT,CASTGGLARRVMSTDTQYF
TRBD1,-,TRBV2,TRBJ1-1,TGTGCCAGCAGTCCATTGACAGGGGCCCCTGAAGCTTTCTTT,CASSPLTGAPEAFF
-,-,TRBV10-2,TRBJ1-1,TGCGCCAGCAGTGAAGCGAACACTGAAGCTTTCTTT,CASSEANTEAFF
-,-,TRBV28,TRBJ2-2,TGTGCCAGCACAACAGCCACGATCACCGGGGAGCTGTTTTTT,CASTTATITGELFF
-,-,TRBV5-1,TRBJ2-3,TGCGCCAGCAGCTTGAGTACAGGTCGAATCGAGTATTTT,CASSLSTGRIEYF
TRBD2,-,TRBV2,TRBJ2-5,TGTGCCAGCAGTGGGCTAGCGGGAGCCTCGGAGACCCAGTACTTC,CASSGLAGASETQYF
-,-,TRBV15,TRBJ2-1,TGTGCCACCAGCGCCGTTATAGGGGGAGGGCCGTTCTTC,CATSAVIGGGPFF
-,-,TRBV6-5,TRBJ1-4,TGTGCCAGCAGCTACCGGGGACAAGTTAATGAAAAACTGTTTTTT,CASSYRGQVNEKLFF
-,-,TRBV7-9,TRBJ2-7,TGTGCCAGCAGTGGAAGGGGCCAGGCCTCCTACGAGCAGTACTTC,CASSGRGQASYEQYF
TRBD1,-,TRBV29-1,TRBJ1-1,TGCAGCGTTGAGATGTTTGTTTGGGGACAGCATGAAGCTTTCTTT,CSVEMFVWGQHEAFF
TRBD1,-,TRBV5-6,TRBJ2-7,TGTGCCAGCAGCATCCGGGACAGGGGGAGGTACGAGCAGTACTTC,CASSIRDRGRYEQYF
-,once,TRBV6-5,TRBJ1-4,TGTGCCAGCAGTTACAGGGGCGGGAAACTGTTTTTT,CASSYRGGKLFF
-,-,TRBV29-1,TRBJ2-1,TGCAGCATTGACGGGGGCAACTCCTACAATGAGCAGTTCTTC,CSIDGGNSYNEQFF
-,-,TRBV27,TRBJ1-5,TGTGCCAGCAGTTCACAGACATCTAGCAATCAGCCCCAGCATTTT,CASSSQTSSNQPQHF
-,-,TRBV5-1,TRBJ1-2,TGCGCCAGCAGCTTGGTGGTTAGTGGGGGCAGCTATGGCTACACCTTC,CASSLVVSGGSYGYTF
TRBD2,-,TRBV29-1,TRBJ2-1,TGCAGCGTTTTGGGGTCGGTAGTAGCGGGCAATGAGCAGTTCTTC,CSVLGSVVAGNEQFF
TRBD1,-,TRBV27,TRBJ2-7,TGTGCCAGCAGCCTTCGGACAGGGGAACTCACCTACGAGCAGTACTTC,CASSLRTGELTYEQYF
TRBD2,-,TRBV28,TRBJ2-7,TGTGCCAGCAGTTTCCCCGTGGGGTTTAGCGGGAACGAGCAGTACTTC,CASSFPVGFSGNEQYF
TRBD1,-,TRBV6-5,TRBJ1-2,TGTGCCAGCAGCCCCGGGACAGGGCCGGATGGCTACACCTTC,CASSPGTGPDGYTF
TRBD1,-,TRBV14,TRBJ1-1,TGTGCCAGCAGCCAGGGGACAGGTGGTGGAGCTTTCTTT,CASSQGTGGGAFF
-,once,TRBV7-6,TRBJ2-5,TGTGCCAGCAGCTTAGGTCATATAGAGACCCAGTACTTC,CASSLGHIETQYF
-,-,TRBV27,TRBJ2-7,TGTGCCAGCAGTTTAGGGTTCGGGTCGGACGAGCAGTACTTC,CASSLGFGSDEQYF
-,-,TRBV30,TRBJ2-7,TGTGGTTTAGGGGGGATCTCCTACGAGCAGTACTTC,CGLGGISYEQYF
TRBD2,once,TRBV5-4,TRBJ2-3,TGTGCCAGCAGCCCCCGGACTAGCGGGAGCACAGATACGCAGTATTTT,CASSPRTSGSTDTQYF